The T cell receptor beta chain described here comes from a study of metastatic and nonmetastatic thyroid tumors. Study context: Samples came from malignant and benign thyroid patients, and repertoires were compared across blood and tumor or nodule tissue.

With MiXCR, TCRdb called clones anew from the PCR reads. The table has some 23,000 clones, roughly a quarter seen once. This clone was recorded many times. With 1 base clipped from V and 4 bases from J, the junction kept 1 base outside the gene matches. Per the germline V gene, CDR1 is LNHNV and CDR2 is YYDKDF (reference sequence). CDR3 size: 15 residues. None of the patients had undergone any treatment ahead of thyroid surgery. The receptor's source is a female donor with papillary thyroid cancer or a benign thyroid nodule (not recorded which). Some clones in this sample may be carry-over from other donors' samples. Sequenced material: tumor tissue. The rearrangement links TRBV15 to TRBJ1-4, with 9 bases matching TRBD1. CDR3 amino acids: CATSRAGQGNEKLFF. DNA for the CDR3: TGTGCCACCAGCAGAGCGGGACAGGGTAATGAAAAACTGTTTTTT. The full variable domain, its missing parts supplied by reference TRBV15 and TRBJ1-4, is DAMVIQNPRYQVTQFGKPVTLSCSQTLNHNVMYWYQQKSSQAPKLLFHYYDKDFNNEADTPDNFQSRRPNTSFCFLDIRSPGLGDTAMYLCATSRAGQGNEKLFFGSGTQLSVL.